A single T cell receptor beta chain is shown here with its context. Its antigen is unidentified. TCR beta CDR3 regions were amplified from RNA. During a first-round RT-PCR of the TCR CDR3, the HTBI primer set was used. One entry per CDR3 protein results from TCRdb running MiXCR on the multiplex PCR reads. The repertoire consists of fewer than 600,000 distinct CDR3 sequences, with under 15% occurring once and the leading ten covering around 17%. This entry is derived from a study of T cells in Graves' hyperthyroidism and ophthalmopathy. CDR3 length: 16 amino acids. Trimming cost V 0 bases and J 1 base, with 10 bases left between them. Per the germline V gene, CDR1 is SGHAT and CDR2 is FQNNGV. Findings and caveats of the study: Peripheral blood also featured most of the thyroid clonotypes expanded above 0.001. Ophthalmopathy was identified by the model a median around 6.3 months ahead of onset.

V and J are TRBV11-2 and TRBJ2-1, with D perhaps matching TRBD1 or TRBD2 (6 bases each). This TCR was recovered from a woman aged 18 to 35 with Graves' hyperthyroidism. Sequenced sample: blood. CDR3 bases: TGTGCCAGCAGCTTAGATCAGGGGACTTCCTACAATGAGCAGTTCTTC. Translated, it gives CASSLDQGTSYNEQFF.